This passage covers 19 T cell receptor beta chains from one sample sequenced in a study of T cell changes during pregnancy in multiple sclerosis. Data came from immunoSEQ multiplex PCR; TCRdb stores just in-frame clones and leaves some out. Among about 66,000 clones listed, around nine tenths were seen once. The specimen was peripheral blood, collected in the third trimester of pregnancy. These receptors were obtained from a female donor with multiple sclerosis, enrolled in a pregnancy study.

The V gene is TRBV10-3, the J gene TRBJ1-2; D ambiguous. Germline V gene sequence: CDR1 ENHRY, CDR2 SYGVKD. The V end was cut by 4 bases, the J end by 4 bases, with 7 bases between. This CDR3 has 12 residues. In DNA form, the CDR3 reads TGTGCCATCAGTGGAACAGCCTATGGCTACACCTTC. Residues: CAISGTAYGYTF.

CDR3 amino acids: CAWGQGTNTEAFF. As DNA, the CDR3 is TGTGCCTGGGGGCAGGGAACGAACACTGAAGCTTTCTTT. The rearrangement uses TRBV30 and TRBJ1-1, with D perhaps matching TRBD1 (5 bases). V lost 5 bases and J 1 base, leaving 11 bases between the germline ends. The CDR3 loop spans 13 amino acids. Germline V gives CDR1 GTSNPN, CDR2 SVGIG (reference sequence).

This sequence joins TRBV19 and TRBJ1-6; D possibly corresponds to TRBD1 (6 bases). Trimming stripped 6 bases from V and 9 bases from J, with 9 bases between. This CDR3 is built from 12 residues. The germline V gene has CDR1 LNHDA and CDR2 SQIVND (reference sequence). The CDR3 here is CASRQGGSPLHF. The CDR3 region has the DNA TGTGCCAGTAGACAGGGTGGTTCACCCCTCCACTTT.

The V call is TRBV5-1, the J call TRBJ1-2; D perhaps matches TRBD1 (5 bases). This CDR3 has 16 amino acids. Trimming removed 4 bases at V and 5 bases at J, with 21 bases between. Germline V CDR1 and CDR2: SGHRS, YFSETQ. The CDR3 DNA is TGCGCCAGCAGCCCGGACAAGACCCTTCTTCCTTATGGCTACACCTTC. Protein product: CASSPDKTLLPYGYTF.

The rearrangement joins TRBV4-3 to TRBJ1-1, with D maybe TRBD1 (5 bases). The V gene lost 1 base and the J gene lost 6 bases, with 15 bases spanning the gap. CDR1 is LGHNA, CDR2 YSLEER, per germline. This CDR3 spans 15 amino acids. The CDR3 sequence: CASSQVVRVMSEAFF. CDR3 nucleotides: TGCGCCAGCAGCCAAGTCGTCAGGGTAATGTCTGAAGCTTTCTTT.

The V gene is TRBV5-5, the J gene TRBJ2-7; TRBD1 matches 7 bases. From germline, CDR1 is SGHKS and CDR2 YYEKEE (reference sequence). This CDR3 contains 14 residues. The junction had 7 bases not matched to a gene; V was cut back by 6 bases and J by 1 base. Here the CDR3 DNA reads TGTGCCAGCACCTTTCCGGGACAGTCCTACGAGCAGTACTTC. Amino acid sequence: CASTFPGQSYEQYF.

The chain carries TRBV19 and TRBJ1-1, with TRBD1 matching 8 bases. The CDR3 runs 15 residues. Germline values: CDR1 LNHDA, CDR2 SQIVND (reference sequence). J gave up 4 bases and V 3 bases, and 7 bases lay outside the gene matches. The chain's CDR3 is CASSITGGGRTEAFF. The CDR3 nucleotides read TGTGCCAGTAGTATTACAGGGGGTGGTCGCACTGAAGCTTTCTTT.

The rearrangement links TRBV14 to TRBJ2-1; TRBD2 agrees at 7 bases. Germline CDR1 is SGHDN and CDR2 is FVKESK. This CDR3 spans 16 amino acids. After removal of 1 base from V and 1 base from J, the junction contained 4 bases not matched to a gene. This CDR3 is CASSQGAGVSYNEQFF. The CDR3 region has the DNA TGTGCCAGCAGCCAAGGTGCGGGGGTTTCCTACAATGAGCAGTTCTTC.

A remark on this clone: A junction end diverges from the germline sequence, so it may reflect a read error. This chain uses TRBV6-1 with TRBJ1-2, with TRBD1 identical over 7 bases. CDR3 length equals 15 residues. Germline CDR1 reads MNHNS; CDR2 reads SASEGT. The CDR3 spells CASKGNWDRTYGYTF. The CDR3 coding sequence is TGTGCCAGCAAGGGTAACTGGGACAGAACGTATGGGTACACCTTC.

Details on this clone: Other DNA sequences within the sample encode an identical CDR3. This sequence joins TRBV27 and TRBJ2-1, with 9 bases lining up with TRBD1. Germline values: CDR1 MNHEY, CDR2 SMNVEV (reference sequence). The CDR3 is made up of 14 amino acids. J gave up 7 bases and V 3 bases, and 4 bases lay outside the gene matches. The CDR3 reads CASSLGQGGNEQFF. As DNA, the CDR3 is TGTGCCAGCAGTTTGGGACAGGGAGGAAATGAGCAGTTCTTC.

The V gene is TRBV29-1, the J gene TRBJ2-3, with D perhaps matching TRBD2 (6 bases). Between the trimmed V and J ends, which lost 6 bases and 2 bases, there was a span of 12 bases. The CDR3 is 13 amino acids. Germline assignment: CDR1 SQVTM and CDR2 ANQGSEA. CDR3 nucleotides: TGCAGCGTCACCGGGAGATTCACAGATACGCAGTATTTT. Protein product: CSVTGRFTDTQYF.

The chain is built from TRBV5-3 and TRBJ2-3, with 7 bases aligning to TRBD1. TRBV5-3 is reported as an ORF; its role is uncertain. Germline trimming cut 6 bases from V and 0 bases from J; bases unmatched to any gene: 10. The CDR3 loop spans 16 amino acids. This chain's CDR3 is CARTRTGALSTDTQYF. CDR3 nucleotides: TGTGCCAGAACGAGAACAGGGGCCTTAAGCACAGATACGCAGTATTTT.

This chain joins TRBV19 and TRBJ2-6; TRBD2 matches 7 bases. The V gene end was trimmed by 4 bases and the J gene end by 3 bases; junction bases not matched to a gene: 3. The CDR3 has 15 residues. Germline values: CDR1 LNHDA, CDR2 SQIVND (reference sequence). DNA of the CDR3: TGTGCCAGTAGTAGAGCGGGAAATGGGGCCAACGTCCTGACTTTC. This codes for CASSRAGNGANVLTF.

This rearrangement joins TRBV5-1 to TRBJ2-5; 8 bases fit TRBD2. Losses at the gene ends were 2 bases for V and 1 base for J; bases not matched to a gene: 4. The CDR3 runs to 15 residues. Germline CDR1 is SGHRS and CDR2 is YFSETQ. CDR3 loop: CASSLTGGPQETQYF. The CDR3 DNA follows: TGCGCCAGCAGCTTAACGGGGGGGCCCCAAGAGACCCAGTACTTC.

This rearrangement joins TRBV5-1 to TRBJ2-1; 14 bases fit TRBD2. CDR1 is SGHRS, CDR2 YFSETQ, per germline. The J segment lost 6 bases and the V segment lost 4 bases, leaving 15 bases of the junction unmatched. The CDR3 runs to 19 residues. CDR3 coding DNA: TGCGCCAGCAGCCCTAGGACTAGCGGGAGGTACCTACATAGCAATGAGCAGTTCTTC. This sequence encodes CASSPRTSGRYLHSNEQFF.

The chain is built from TRBV7-9 and TRBJ2-1, with D uncertain. Trimming cost V 8 bases and J 7 bases, with 6 bases left between them. This CDR3 region has 10 residues. Germline CDR1 SEHNR, CDR2 FQNEAQ (reference sequence). The CDR3 coding sequence is TGTGCCAGCGCCGGGAATGAGCAGTTCTTC. Translated: CASAGNEQFF.

The chain links TRBV9 to TRBJ2-1; D is unresolved. Germline lookup yields CDR1 SGDLS and CDR2 YYNGEE. The CDR3 sequence is 11 residues long. Trimming left V 3 bases short and J 9 bases short, with 7 bases between. The CDR3 sequence: CASSGRGEQFF. DNA of the CDR3: TGTGCCAGCAGCGGCCGCGGTGAGCAGTTCTTC.

This clone appeared a single time. This chain uses TRBV18 with TRBJ1-1; 7 bases agree with TRBD1. Germline CDR1 KGHSH, CDR2 LQKENI. The CDR3 has 16 amino acids. Trimming removed 0 bases from V and 3 bases from J; junction bases left unmatched: 7. In DNA form, the CDR3 reads TGTGCCAGCTCACCACCAAGTAGGGGGCCTGACACTGAAGCTTTCTTT. Protein: CASSPPSRGPDTEAFF.

The chain joins TRBV15 to TRBJ1-5, with D perhaps TRBD1 (6 bases). The ends were cut back, 0 bases at V and 2 bases at J, with 11 bases in the middle. From germline, CDR1 is LNHNV and CDR2 YYDKDF (reference sequence). This CDR3 contains 16 residues. The CDR3 DNA follows: TGTGCCACCAGCAGAGATAAAGGGGGTGGCAATCAGCCCCAGCATTTT. Translating it yields CATSRDKGGGNQPQHF. The full variable domain, with the rest looked up from reference TRBV15 and TRBJ1-5, is DAMVIQNPRYQVTQFGKPVTLSCSQTLNHNVMYWYQQKSSQAPKLLFHYYDKDFNNEADTPDNFQSRRPNTSFCFLDIRSPGLGDTAMYLCATSRDKGGGNQPQHFGDGTRLSIL.